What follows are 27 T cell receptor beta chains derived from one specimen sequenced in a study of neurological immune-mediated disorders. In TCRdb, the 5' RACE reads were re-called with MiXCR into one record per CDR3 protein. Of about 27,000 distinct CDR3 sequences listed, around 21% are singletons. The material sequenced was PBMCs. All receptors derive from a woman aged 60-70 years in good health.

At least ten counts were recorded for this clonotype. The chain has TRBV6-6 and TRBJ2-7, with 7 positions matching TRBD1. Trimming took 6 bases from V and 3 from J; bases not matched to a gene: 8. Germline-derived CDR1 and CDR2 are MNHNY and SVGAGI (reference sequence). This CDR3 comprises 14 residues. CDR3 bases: TGTGCCAGCAGGTACAGGGGCGGAAGCTACGAGCAGTACTTC. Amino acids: CASRYRGGSYEQYF.

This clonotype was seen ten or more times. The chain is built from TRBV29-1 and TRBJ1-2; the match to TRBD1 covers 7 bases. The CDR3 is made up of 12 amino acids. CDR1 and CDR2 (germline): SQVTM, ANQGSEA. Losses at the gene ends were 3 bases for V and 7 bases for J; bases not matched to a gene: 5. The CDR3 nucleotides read TGCAGCGTTGACCGAGGGGGCGGTGGCTACACCTTC. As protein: CSVDRGGGGYTF.

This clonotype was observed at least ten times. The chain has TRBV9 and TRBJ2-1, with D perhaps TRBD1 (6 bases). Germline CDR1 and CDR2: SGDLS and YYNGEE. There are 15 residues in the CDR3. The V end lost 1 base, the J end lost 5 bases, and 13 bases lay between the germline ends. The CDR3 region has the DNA TGTGCCAGCAGCGTAAGTTCGGACAGAAACAATGAGCAGTTCTTC. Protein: CASSVSSDRNNEQFF.

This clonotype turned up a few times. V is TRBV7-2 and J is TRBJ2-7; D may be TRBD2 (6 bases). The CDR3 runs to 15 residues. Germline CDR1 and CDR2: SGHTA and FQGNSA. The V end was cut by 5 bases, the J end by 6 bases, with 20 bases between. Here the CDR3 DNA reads TGTGCCAGCAGCCCAAGCCGCCTTCGGGGAGGCGAGCAGTACTTC. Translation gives CASSPSRLRGGEQYF.

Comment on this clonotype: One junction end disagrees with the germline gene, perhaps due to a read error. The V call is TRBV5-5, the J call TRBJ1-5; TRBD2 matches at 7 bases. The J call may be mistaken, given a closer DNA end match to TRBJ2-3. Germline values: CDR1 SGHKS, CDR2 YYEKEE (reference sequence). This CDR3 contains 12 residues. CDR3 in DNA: TGCGCCAGCAGCTCGGGGGGTCAGCCCCAGTATTTT. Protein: CASSSGGQPQYF.

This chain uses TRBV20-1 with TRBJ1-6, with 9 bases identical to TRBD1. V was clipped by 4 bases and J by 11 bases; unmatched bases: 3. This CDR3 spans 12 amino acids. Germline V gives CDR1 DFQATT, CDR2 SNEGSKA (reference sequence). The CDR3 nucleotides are TGCAGTGCTACCGGGACAGGGACACCCCTCCACTTT. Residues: CSATGTGTPLHF.

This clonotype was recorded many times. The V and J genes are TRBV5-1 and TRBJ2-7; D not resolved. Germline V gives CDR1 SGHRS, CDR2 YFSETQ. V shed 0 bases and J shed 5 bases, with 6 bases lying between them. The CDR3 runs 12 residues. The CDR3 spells CASSLGADEQYF. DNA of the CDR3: TGCGCCAGCAGCTTGGGGGCTGACGAGCAGTACTTC.

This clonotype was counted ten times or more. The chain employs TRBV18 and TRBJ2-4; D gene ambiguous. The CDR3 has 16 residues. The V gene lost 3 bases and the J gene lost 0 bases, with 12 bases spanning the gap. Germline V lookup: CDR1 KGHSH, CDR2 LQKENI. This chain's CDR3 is CASSPPDRLAKNIQYF. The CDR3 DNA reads TGTGCCAGCTCACCTCCCGATCGGCTAGCCAAAAACATTCAGTACTTC.

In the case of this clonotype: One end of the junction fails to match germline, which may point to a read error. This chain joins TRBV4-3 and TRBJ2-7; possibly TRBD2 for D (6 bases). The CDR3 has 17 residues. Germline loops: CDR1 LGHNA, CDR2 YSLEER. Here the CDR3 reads CASRQEWDFQGLYEQYF. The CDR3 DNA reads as TGCGCCAGCAGACAAGAGTGGGACTTTCAGGGACTCTACGAGCAGTACTTC.

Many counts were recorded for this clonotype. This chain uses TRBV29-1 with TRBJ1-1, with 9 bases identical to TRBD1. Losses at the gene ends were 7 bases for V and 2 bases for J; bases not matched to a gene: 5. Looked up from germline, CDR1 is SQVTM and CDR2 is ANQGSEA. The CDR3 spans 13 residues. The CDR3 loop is CSARDRANTEAFF. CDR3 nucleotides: TGCAGCGCGAGGGACAGGGCCAACACTGAAGCTTTCTTT.

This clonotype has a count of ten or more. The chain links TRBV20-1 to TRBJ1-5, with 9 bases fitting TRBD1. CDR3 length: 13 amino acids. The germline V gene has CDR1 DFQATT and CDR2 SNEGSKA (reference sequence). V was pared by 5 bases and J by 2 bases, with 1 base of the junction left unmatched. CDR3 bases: TGCAGTGCTTGGACAGGGGGCAATCAGCCCCAGCATTTT. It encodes CSAWTGGNQPQHF.

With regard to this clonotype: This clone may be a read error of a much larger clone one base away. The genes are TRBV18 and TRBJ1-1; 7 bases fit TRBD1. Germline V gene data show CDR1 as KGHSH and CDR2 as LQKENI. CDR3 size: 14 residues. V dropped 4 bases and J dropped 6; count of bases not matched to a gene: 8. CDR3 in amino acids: CASSREQGYSEAFF. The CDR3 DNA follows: TGTGCCAGCTCACGCGAACAGGGGTACTCTGAAGCTTTCTTT.

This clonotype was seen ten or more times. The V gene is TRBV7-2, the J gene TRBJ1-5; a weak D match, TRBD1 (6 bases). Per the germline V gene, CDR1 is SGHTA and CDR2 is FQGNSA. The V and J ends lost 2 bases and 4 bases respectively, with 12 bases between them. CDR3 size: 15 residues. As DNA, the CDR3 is TGTGCCAGCAGCTTACCGGGGGGCCCAAATCAGCCCCAGCATTTT. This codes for CASSLPGGPNQPQHF.

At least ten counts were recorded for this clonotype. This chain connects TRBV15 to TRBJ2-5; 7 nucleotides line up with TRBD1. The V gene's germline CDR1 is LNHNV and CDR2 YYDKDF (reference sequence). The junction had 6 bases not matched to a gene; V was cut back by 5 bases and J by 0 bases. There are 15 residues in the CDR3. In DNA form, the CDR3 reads TGTGCCACCAGCTCACCACAGGGGAACCAAGAGACCCAGTACTTC. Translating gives CATSSPQGNQETQYF. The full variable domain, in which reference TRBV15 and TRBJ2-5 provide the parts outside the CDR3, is DAMVIQNPRYQVTQFGKPVTLSCSQTLNHNVMYWYQQKSSQAPKLLFHYYDKDFNNEADTPDNFQSRRPNTSFCFLDIRSPGLGDTAMYLCATSSPQGNQETQYFGPGTRLLVL.

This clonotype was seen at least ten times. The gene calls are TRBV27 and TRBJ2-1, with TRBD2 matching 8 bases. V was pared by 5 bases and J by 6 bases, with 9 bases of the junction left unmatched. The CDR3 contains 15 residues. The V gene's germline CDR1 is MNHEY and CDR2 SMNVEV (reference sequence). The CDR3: CASSASGTRTNEQFF. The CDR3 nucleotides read TGTGCCAGCAGTGCTTCGGGGACTAGGACCAATGAGCAGTTCTTC.

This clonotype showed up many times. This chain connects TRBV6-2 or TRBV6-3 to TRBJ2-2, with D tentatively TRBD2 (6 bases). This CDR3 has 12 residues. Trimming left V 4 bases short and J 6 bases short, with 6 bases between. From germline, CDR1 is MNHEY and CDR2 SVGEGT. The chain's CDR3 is CASSWGAGELFF. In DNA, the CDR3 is TGTGCCAGCAGTTGGGGGGCCGGGGAGCTGTTTTTT.

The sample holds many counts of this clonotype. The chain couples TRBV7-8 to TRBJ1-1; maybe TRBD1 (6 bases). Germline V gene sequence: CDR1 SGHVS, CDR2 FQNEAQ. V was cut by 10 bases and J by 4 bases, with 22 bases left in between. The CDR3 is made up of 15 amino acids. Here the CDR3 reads CATKPRGGSSTEAFF. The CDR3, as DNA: TGTGCCACTAAACCTAGGGGGGGATCTAGCACTGAAGCTTTCTTT.

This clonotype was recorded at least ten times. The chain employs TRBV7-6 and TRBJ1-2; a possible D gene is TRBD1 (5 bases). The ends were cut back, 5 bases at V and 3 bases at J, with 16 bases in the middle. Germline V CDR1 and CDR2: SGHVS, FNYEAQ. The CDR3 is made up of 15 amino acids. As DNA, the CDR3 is TGTGCCAGCAGCCGGGGCCCCCGGACGGACTATGGCTACACCTTC. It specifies CASSRGPRTDYGYTF.

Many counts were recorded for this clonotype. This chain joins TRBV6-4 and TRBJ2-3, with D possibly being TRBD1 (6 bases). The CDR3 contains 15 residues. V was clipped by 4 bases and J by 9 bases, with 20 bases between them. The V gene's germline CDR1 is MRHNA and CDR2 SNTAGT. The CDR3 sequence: CASSATQGQPGTQYF. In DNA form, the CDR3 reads TGTGCCAGCAGTGCCACTCAGGGGCAGCCTGGGACGCAGTATTTT.

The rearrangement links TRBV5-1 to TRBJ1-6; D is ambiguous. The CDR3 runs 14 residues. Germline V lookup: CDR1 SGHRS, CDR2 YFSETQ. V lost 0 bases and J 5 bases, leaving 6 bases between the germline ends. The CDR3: CASSLDSNNSPLHF. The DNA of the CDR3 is TGCGCCAGCAGCTTGGATAGCAATAATTCACCCCTCCACTTT.

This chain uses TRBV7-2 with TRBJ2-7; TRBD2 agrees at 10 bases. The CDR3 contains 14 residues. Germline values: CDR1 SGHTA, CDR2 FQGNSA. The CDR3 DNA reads TGTGTTAGCAGCTTACTAGCGGGATATTACGAGCAGTACTTC. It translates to CVSSLLAGYYEQYF.

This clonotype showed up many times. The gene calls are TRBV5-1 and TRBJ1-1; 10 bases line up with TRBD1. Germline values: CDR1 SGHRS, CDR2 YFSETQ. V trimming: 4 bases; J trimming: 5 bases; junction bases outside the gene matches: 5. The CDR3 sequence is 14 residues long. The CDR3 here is CASSGTGEGTEAFF. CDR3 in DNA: TGCGCCAGCAGCGGGACAGGGGAAGGTACTGAAGCTTTCTTT.

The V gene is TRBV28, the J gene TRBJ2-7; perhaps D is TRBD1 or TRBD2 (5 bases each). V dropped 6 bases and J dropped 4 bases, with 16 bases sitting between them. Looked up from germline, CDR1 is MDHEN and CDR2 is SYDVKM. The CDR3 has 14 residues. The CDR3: CASRGDARTYEQYF. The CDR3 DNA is TGTGCCAGCAGGGGGGACGCACGGACATACGAGCAGTACTTC.

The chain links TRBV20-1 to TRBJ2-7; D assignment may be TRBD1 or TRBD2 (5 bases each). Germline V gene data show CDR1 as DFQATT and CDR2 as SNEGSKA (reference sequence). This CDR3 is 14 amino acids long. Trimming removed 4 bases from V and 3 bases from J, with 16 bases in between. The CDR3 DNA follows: TGCAGTGCTAAGGGCCCGGATGGGGGCTACGAGCAGTACTTC. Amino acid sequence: CSAKGPDGGYEQYF.

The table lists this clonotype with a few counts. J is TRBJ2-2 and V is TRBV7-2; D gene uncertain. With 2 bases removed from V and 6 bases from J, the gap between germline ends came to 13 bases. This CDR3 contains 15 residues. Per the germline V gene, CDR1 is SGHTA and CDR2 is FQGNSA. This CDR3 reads CASSLNGGVAGELFF. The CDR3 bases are TGTGCCAGCAGCTTAAACGGCGGTGTAGCCGGGGAGCTGTTTTTT.

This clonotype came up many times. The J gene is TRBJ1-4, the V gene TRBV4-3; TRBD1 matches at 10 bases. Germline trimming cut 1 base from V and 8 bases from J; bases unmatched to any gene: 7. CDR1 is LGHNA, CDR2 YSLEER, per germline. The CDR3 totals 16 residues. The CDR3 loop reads CASSQGWDRGKEKLFF. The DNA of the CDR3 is TGCGCCAGCAGCCAAGGGTGGGACAGGGGAAAGGAAAAACTGTTTTTT.

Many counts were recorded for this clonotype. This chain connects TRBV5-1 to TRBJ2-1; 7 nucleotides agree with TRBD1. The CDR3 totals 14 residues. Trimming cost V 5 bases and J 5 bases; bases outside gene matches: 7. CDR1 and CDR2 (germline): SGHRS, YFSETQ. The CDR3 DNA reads TGCGCCAGCAGTGGGACAGCAACCAACAATGAGCAGTTCTTC. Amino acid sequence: CASSGTATNNEQFF.